Below, 3 T cell receptor beta chains from the same sample are listed, as sequenced in a study of T cells in Graves' hyperthyroidism and ophthalmopathy. From RNA transcripts, TCR beta CDR3 regions were amplified. Carried out on the TCR CDR3, a first-round RT-PCR used the HTBI primer set. TCRdb reanalysed the multiplex PCR reads using MiXCR and keeps one entry per CDR3 protein. Of around 270,000 distinct CDR3 sequences listed, roughly 18% are singletons. The sample was blood. The receptors originated from a man aged 50 or older with Graves' ophthalmopathy.

This clonotype was seen a single time. V usage is TRBV19 and J usage is TRBJ2-1; TRBD2 agrees at 10 bases. Germline assignment: CDR1 LNHDA and CDR2 SQIVND (reference sequence). CDR3 length: 14 residues. J gave up 5 bases and V 8 bases, and 6 bases lay outside the gene matches. In DNA form, the CDR3 reads TGTGCCAGTCGTCTAGCGGGAGCTAACAATGAGCAGTTCTTC. Protein product: CASRLAGANNEQFF.

The chain links TRBV20-1 to TRBJ2-3, with 9 bases aligning to TRBD2. The CDR3 spans 15 residues. After removal of 3 bases from V and 0 bases from J, the junction contained 4 bases not matched to a gene. Germline loops: CDR1 DFQATT, CDR2 SNEGSKA (reference sequence). The CDR3 spells CSASETSGSTDTQYF. The CDR3 nucleotides are TGCAGTGCTAGCGAAACTAGCGGGAGCACAGATACGCAGTATTTT.

This clonotype was seen ten or more times. V usage is TRBV24-1 and J usage is TRBJ2-1; 14 nucleotides match TRBD2. Trimming at V came to 5 bases and at J to 9 bases, leaving 14 bases not matched to a gene. The germline V gene encodes CDR1 KGHDR and CDR2 SFDVKD. The CDR3 consists of 18 residues. CDR3 sequence (DNA): TGTGCCACCAGTGGCCCCATCCCGGGGACTAGCGGGAGTGGTGAGCAGTTCTTC. It yields the protein CATSGPIPGTSGSGEQFF.